This note documents a single T cell receptor (beta chain) sequence. What it recognizes is unknown. Trimming left V 1 base short and J 4 bases short, with 10 bases between. Germline CDR1 and CDR2: PRHDT and FYEKMQ (reference sequence). CDR3 length: 14 amino acids. This sample was taken from a study of T cell responses to AZD1222 COVID-19 vaccine. General observations from the study: Scientists sampled the repertoires only once the peak T cell response had passed. Nearly half of spike-specific TCRs reportedly go after variant regions that carry no mutations. Rises in breadth and depth of Spike-specific TCRs came after two AZD1222 doses. Vaccine-associated CD4 TCRs ranged over spike, dominating at 160-218 and 743-854.

Data came from immunoSEQ multiplex PCR; TCRdb stores just in-frame clones and leaves some out. The sample includes over 150,000 clones, just over 90% seen only once; the top ten take approximately 1.5%. The chain employs TRBV13 and TRBJ1-1, with unresolved D. This TCR was recovered from an adult in good health. This specimen was peripheral blood, taken on day 0 of AZD1222 vaccination. As DNA, the CDR3 is TGTGCCAGCAGCTTAGAGAGGCTGGGCACTGAAGCTTTCTTT. It encodes CASSLERLGTEAFF.